The next 11 T cell receptor beta chains were all read from a single sample in a study of spatial heterogeneity in lung cancer. TCRdb fed the 5' RACE reads into MiXCR, producing one record per CDR3 protein. The table lists 25,000 to 35,000 distinct CDR3 sequences, about 10% of them singletons. Time point indicated: blood at routine non-recurrence follow-up after resection. Material: PBMCs, obtained at follow-up. These receptors were collected from a female donor with early-stage non-small cell lung cancer.

This clonotype was seen ten or more times. V and J are TRBV6-1 and TRBJ2-3; 7 bases line up with TRBD1. With 4 bases clipped from V and 0 bases from J, the junction kept 7 bases outside the gene matches. Per germline, CDR1 MNHNS and CDR2 SASEGT. This CDR3 is 16 amino acids long. CDR3 region: CASSATGSPSTDTQYF. CDR3 nucleotides: TGTGCCAGCAGTGCGACAGGGTCTCCAAGCACAGATACGCAGTATTTT.

A few counts support this clonotype. V is TRBV24-1 and J is TRBJ1-1, with D possibly matching TRBD1 (5 bases). Trimming removed 4 bases from V and 7 bases from J, with 9 bases in between. This CDR3 comprises 12 residues. Per germline, CDR1 KGHDR and CDR2 SFDVKD. CDR3 in DNA: TGTGCCACCAGTGACCCTCAGGGTGAAGCTTTCTTT. The encoded protein is CATSDPQGEAFF.

The chain joins TRBV5-6 to TRBJ2-2; 8 nucleotides match TRBD2. Germline V gives CDR1 SGHDT, CDR2 YYEEEE. J was trimmed by 0 bases and V by 4 bases; bases with no gene match: 5. This CDR3 has 16 residues. In nucleotides, the CDR3 is TGTGCCAGCAGCCTCGAAGCGGGGGCGAACACCGGGGAGCTGTTTTTT. Its translation is CASSLEAGANTGELFF.

CDR3 sequence (DNA): TGTGCCAGCAGGGGGGGGATGAACACTGAAGCTTTCTTT. Its protein is CASRGGMNTEAFF. The V and J genes are TRBV6-1 and TRBJ1-1; tentative D call: TRBD1 (5 bases). Germline assignment: CDR1 MNHNS and CDR2 SASEGT. CDR3 length: 13 residues. V lost 6 bases to trimming and J lost 0 bases, with 8 bases between them.

This clonotype was detected only a few times. The V and J genes are TRBV6-5 and TRBJ1-3; no definite D call. The CDR3 covers 13 residues. Between the trimmed V and J ends, which lost 7 bases and 3 bases, there was a span of 10 bases. The germline gives CDR1 MNHEY, CDR2 SVGAGI. CDR3 protein: CASTKTRGNTIYF. CDR3 DNA sequence: TGTGCCAGCACCAAAACCCGTGGAAACACCATATATTTT.

This clonotype occurred many times. The chain employs TRBV7-6 and TRBJ2-2, with 10 bases identical to TRBD2. The CDR3 extends over 18 amino acids. With V trimmed by 1 base and J by 2 bases, 7 bases remained unmatched. Germline V gene lookup returns CDR1 SGHVS and CDR2 FNYEAQ. CDR3 amino acids: CASSLEASGGPNTGELFF. Written as DNA, the CDR3 is TGTGCCAGCAGCTTAGAGGCTAGCGGGGGCCCAAACACCGGGGAGCTGTTTTTT.

The chain is built from TRBV15 and TRBJ1-1; D is unclear. The ends were cut back, 5 bases at V and 0 bases at J, with 10 bases in the middle. Germline CDR1 is LNHNV and CDR2 is YYDKDF (reference sequence). The CDR3 has 14 residues. The CDR3 DNA reads TGTGCCACCAGCGACTGGACGTTGAACACTGAAGCTTTCTTT. Its translation: CATSDWTLNTEAFF.

This clonotype was picked up many times. The chain carries TRBV30 and TRBJ1-1; 7 bases agree with TRBD1. Germline assignment: CDR1 GTSNPN and CDR2 SVGIG (reference sequence). The trim removed 0 bases at V and 6 bases at J, leaving 1 base unmatched. This CDR3 has 12 amino acids. In DNA form, the CDR3 reads TGTGCCTGGAGTGTTGGGACAGCTGAAGCTTTCTTT. The encoded protein is CAWSVGTAEAFF.

The sample holds many counts of this clonotype. The chain links TRBV7-8 to TRBJ1-3, with 8 bases fitting TRBD1. The CDR3 consists of 17 residues. Germline assignment: CDR1 SGHVS and CDR2 FQNEAQ. V was pared by 3 bases and J by 0 bases, with 7 bases of the junction left unmatched. The CDR3 DNA reads as TGTGCCAGCAGCTTTTCGGGACAGGCTAGCTCTGGAAACACCATATATTTT. This sequence encodes CASSFSGQASSGNTIYF.

This sequence joins TRBV28 and TRBJ1-3; possible D gene TRBD1, 6 bases. The germline V and J ends were trimmed by 4 bases and 6 bases, with 7 bases remaining between them. Germline V gene lookup returns CDR1 MDHEN and CDR2 SYDVKM. The CDR3 spans 12 residues. The CDR3 here is CASSSGENTIYF. DNA for the CDR3: TGTGCCAGCAGTTCAGGGGAAAACACCATATATTTT.

This chain uses TRBV9 with TRBJ2-2, with 12 bases lining up with TRBD2. The germline V gene has CDR1 SGDLS and CDR2 YYNGEE. J lost 3 bases, V lost 4 bases, and 4 bases had no gene match. CDR3 size: 16 residues. The CDR3 bases are TGTGCCAGCAGCCTCTGGACTAGCGGGGACACCGGGGAGCTGTTTTTT. Residues: CASSLWTSGDTGELFF.